Included here is one T cell receptor beta chain sequence, with context. This clonotype was picked up one time. The target of this receptor is not known. Per-nucleotide qualities are absent, and no much larger clonotype sits a single base away. On its own, one read is weak support. The data stem from a study of human T cells and chemical hapten exposure (dated by TCRdb to the early 2020s). Regarding the research as a whole: For sensitization, 2% DPC in acetone was applied to an approximately 2 cm by approximately 2 cm area of upper inner arm skin. Throughout the study period of roughly five months, patients also received therapeutic DPC doses to the scalp every week. Patch testing on the upper back used Finn chambers containing 0.01% DPC, with scoring done after 6 days according to International Contact Dermatitis Research Group standards. Alopecia areata with under or over 50% scalp involvement, alopecia totalis and alopecia universalis were represented in the patient cohort, which was mostly female. The libraries were sequenced as a pool, and the TCR yield per sample differed mostly because of small variations in library volumes within the pool. In alopecia patients, the study followed how the peripheral blood TCR repertoire changed in vivo over primary and secondary sensitization to diphenylcyclopropenone (DPC), a hapten. Blood samples were taken from patients before sensitization (week 0) and then at 2, 6 and about 24 weeks after DPC sensitization. About 30 alopecia patients provided blood for TCR sequencing at one to four time points (pre-sensitization, 2, 6 and 24 weeks). The paper's findings and limits, for the study overall: No change with DPC sensitization was found in the number of TCRs above 1 in 1000 frequency, and no evidence of global repertoire structure alterations was found. Repeated subsampling changed both the strength of the expansion versus patch-test correlation and the threshold at which that correlation became significant. Patch test score was positively correlated with the number of PT1 expanded TCRs, with significance at thresholds 8, 16 and 32 but not at 4. Because all patients had alopecia, a presumed autoimmune disease, the immune response of the patients might differ from that of healthy individuals. Expanded TCRs formed significantly more large CDR3 similarity clusters than pre-sensitization or healthy control sets, consistent with antigen-driven responses.

The library was generated by RACE. Sequenced using a NextSeq 500. During library preparation, unique molecular identifiers were attached to individual cDNA molecules so that TCRs could be counted in a quantitative, reproducible way. From each blood RNA sample, both TCR alpha and TCR beta chains were sequenced. For the original study's pipeline: A median of around 100,000 TCRs per sample was observed, with a range of roughly 20,000 to 750,000. The Decombinator software suite was used to annotate V, J and CDR3 in the TCR reads. To make PS versus PT1 abundance plots, every sample was subsampled to the same number of TCRs (28,000). TCRs were defined as expanded if absent before sensitization and observed at least eight times at the 2-week time point. TCRdb handled the public reads itself, with Q25 trimming in fastp and clone calling in MiXCR, and kept productive beta chains. Each CDR3 protein appears once, grouped with its most common genes and DNA. The V and J calls and clone size are TCRdb's, not the authors'. Counted in this sample were about 80,000 distinct CDR3 sequences; roughly 11% of them appeared once. 1.5% to 2% of the sample lies in the top ten.

Explained via the paper, the time point label denotes: patch test 2, 6 weeks after DPC sensitization. The treatment or condition label corresponds to: therapeutic diphenylcyclopropenone sensitization with weekly scalp DPC. At every patch-test visit, the blood draw took place before the patch test was put on. Patients were eligible if aged 18 to 70, diagnosed with alopecia and judged suitable for DPC therapy, and pregnant patients were excluded. Unfractionated whole blood was collected in Tempus Blood RNA tubes, and total RNA was extracted from that blood. From a lookup of the germline V gene (reference sequence), CDR1 and CDR2 are SGHNT and YYREEE. Trimming removed 2 bases from V and 3 bases from J, leaving 9 bases between the germline ends. From the cysteine through the valine, the CDR3 covers 13 amino acids. The read is trimmed to its CDR3 DNA, 39 bases read in frame from base 1.

The sequence was collected from a man in his late teens or twenties with alopecia areata. Some clones in this sample may be carry-over from other donors' samples. The sequence joins TRBV5-4 to TRBJ2-7, with a tentative D gene TRBD1 over 6 matching bases. Source: whole blood, taken in connection with sensitization to the hapten diphenylcyclopropenone (DPC). The CDR3 loop reads CASSLQGIYEQYV. The nucleotide sequence reads TGTGCCAGCAGCTTACAGGGAATCTACGAGCAGTACGTC.